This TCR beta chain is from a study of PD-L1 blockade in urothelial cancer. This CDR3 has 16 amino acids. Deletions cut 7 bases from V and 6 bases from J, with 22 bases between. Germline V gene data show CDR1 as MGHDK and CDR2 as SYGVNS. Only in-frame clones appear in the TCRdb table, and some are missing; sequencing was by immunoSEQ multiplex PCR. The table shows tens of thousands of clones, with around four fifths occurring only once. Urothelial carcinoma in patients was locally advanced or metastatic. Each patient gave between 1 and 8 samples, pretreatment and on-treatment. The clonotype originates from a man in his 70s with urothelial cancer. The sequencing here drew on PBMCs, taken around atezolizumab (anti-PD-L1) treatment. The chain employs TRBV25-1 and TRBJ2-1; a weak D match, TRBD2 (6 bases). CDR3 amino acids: CASKGPRSGYVNEQFF. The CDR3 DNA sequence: TGTGCCAGCAAAGGGCCAAGGAGCGGGTACGTCAATGAGCAGTTCTTC.